The text below deals with one T cell receptor beta chain. The antigen remains unidentified. This record comes from a study of cytomegalovirus exposure and HLA in healthy donors. Study results and limitations: CMV serostatus stood as the only immune exposure information on hand. Researchers catalogued approximately 170 TCR beta chains as cytomegalovirus-associated.

PCR was performed using 60 Vbeta and 13 Jbeta primers. The assay was immunoSEQ multiplex PCR, and TCRdb's table has in-frame clones only and misses some. The sample lists roughly 86,000 clones, almost 80% seen once, with 6% in the top ten. Germline V gene lookup returns CDR1 DFQATT and CDR2 SNEGSKA (reference sequence). V was cut by 3 bases and J by 7 bases, with 7 bases left in between. CDR3 length equals 11 residues. This chain joins TRBV20-1 and TRBJ1-3; no clear D gene. The TCR sequence derives from a female donor in good health and CMV-seronegative. The sequencing input was PBMCs. The CDR3 spells CSARAVNTIYF. The CDR3 DNA reads TGCAGTGCTAGGGCGGTGAACACCATATATTTT.